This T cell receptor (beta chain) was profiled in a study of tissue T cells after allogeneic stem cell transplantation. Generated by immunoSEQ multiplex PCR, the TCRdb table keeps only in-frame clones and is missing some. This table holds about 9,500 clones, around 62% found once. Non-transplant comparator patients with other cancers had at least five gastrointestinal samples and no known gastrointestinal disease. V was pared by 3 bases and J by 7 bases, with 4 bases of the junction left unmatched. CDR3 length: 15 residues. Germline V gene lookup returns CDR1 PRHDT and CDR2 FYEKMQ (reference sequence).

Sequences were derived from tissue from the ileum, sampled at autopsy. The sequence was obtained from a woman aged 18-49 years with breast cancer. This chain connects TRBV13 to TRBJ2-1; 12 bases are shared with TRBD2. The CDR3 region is CASSLLAGGRNEQFF. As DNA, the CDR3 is TGTGCCAGCAGCTTGCTAGCGGGGGGGCGAAATGAGCAGTTCTTC.